Each of the 18 T cell receptor beta chains below was sequenced from the same sample in a study of CD4 T cells in relation to SARS-CoV-2 and coronaviruses. CD4+ T cells from unexposed donors were obtained before the COVID-19 pandemic (2011-2018). CD4+ T cells were isolated from the cells after 10 days of culture. No cognate antigen is known for these TCRs. Method: immunoSEQ multiplex PCR; TCRdb's copy keeps in-frame clones and lacks some. This sample yields around 12,000 clones, of which about 78% are seen a single time; roughly 13% belongs to the top ten. Sequencing was performed on CD4+ T cells from PBMCs, cultured in vitro. Source of these receptors: a human donor in good health.

The chain carries TRBV28 and TRBJ1-5, with a tentative D call TRBD1 (6 bases). Germline V gives CDR1 MDHEN, CDR2 SYDVKM. The length of the CDR3 is 15 residues. Trimming removed 6 bases at V and 6 bases at J, with 18 bases between. This chain's CDR3 is CASRPGQYSFQPQHF. The CDR3 coding sequence is TGTGCCAGCAGACCCGGACAGTACTCTTTTCAGCCCCAGCATTTT.

The rearrangement uses TRBV5-6 and TRBJ2-7; TRBD2 is a possible D gene (7 bases). V shed 6 bases and J shed 4 bases, with 17 bases lying between them. Germline V lookup: CDR1 SGHDT, CDR2 YYEEEE. The CDR3 spans 14 residues. The CDR3 is CASTHSGGPYEQYF. The CDR3 DNA sequence: TGTGCCAGCACCCACTCCGGGGGGCCTTACGAGCAGTACTTC.

This clone was counted only a few times. This chain links TRBV6-1 with TRBJ1-2; TRBD1 is a possible D gene (5 bases). The V end lost 3 bases, the J end lost 7 bases, and 18 bases lay between the germline ends. The CDR3 totals 15 residues. CDR1 MNHNS and CDR2 SASEGT come from the germline V gene. The CDR3 loop is CASSDRSQGWVGYTF. Here the CDR3 DNA reads TGTGCCAGCAGTGACCGAAGCCAGGGATGGGTTGGCTACACCTTC.

This chain uses TRBV6-1 with TRBJ2-3; TRBD2 matches 7 bases. The V segment lost 0 bases and the J segment 2 bases; nucleotides outside the gene matches: 5. The CDR3 loop spans 16 amino acids. Germline CDR1 reads MNHNS; CDR2 reads SASEGT. CDR3 region: CASSEAGGSFTDTQYF. The DNA of the CDR3 is TGTGCCAGCAGTGAAGCGGGAGGGAGCTTCACAGATACGCAGTATTTT.

This clone was picked up one time. This chain uses TRBV6-5 with TRBJ2-7; 8 nucleotides align to TRBD1. The CDR3 loop spans 13 amino acids. Unmatched junction bases numbered 8, after V lost 9 bases and J lost 4 bases. CDR1 is MNHEY, CDR2 SVGAGI, per germline. The CDR3 loop is CASNGDRYYEQYF. In nucleotides, the CDR3 is TGTGCCAGTAACGGGGACAGGTATTACGAGCAGTACTTC.

The V gene is TRBV5-6, the J gene TRBJ2-7; no definite D call. Germline-derived CDR1 and CDR2 are SGHDT and YYEEEE. Trimming stripped 0 bases from V and 2 bases from J, with 6 bases between. The CDR3 is 13 amino acids. CDR3 loop: CASSLDRAYEQYF. Here the CDR3 DNA reads TGTGCCAGCAGCTTGGACAGAGCCTACGAGCAGTACTTC.

The chain joins TRBV12-3 or TRBV12-4 to TRBJ1-1, with D tentatively TRBD1 (5 bases). CDR3 size: 13 residues. V lost 6 bases and J lost 4, with 12 bases in between. The CDR3 DNA reads TGTGCCAGCAGCCCCCAACAGGTCACTGAAGCTTTCTTT. Translation: CASSPQQVTEAFF.

This CDR3 is CASSRGQGTTEAFF. The CDR3 DNA sequence: TGTGCCAGTAGTAGGGGACAGGGCACCACTGAAGCTTTCTTT. V and J are TRBV19 and TRBJ1-1; 9 positions agree with TRBD1. Germline V CDR1 and CDR2: LNHDA, SQIVND (reference sequence). J lost 4 bases, V lost 4 bases, and 4 bases had no gene match. The CDR3 consists of 14 residues. The full variable domain, in which reference TRBV19 and TRBJ1-1 provide the parts outside the CDR3, is DGGITQSPKYLFRKEGQNVTLSCEQNLNHDAMYWYRQDPGQGLRLIYYSQIVNDFQKGDIAEGYSVSREKKESFPLTVTSAQKNPTAFYLCASSRGQGTTEAFFGQGTRLTVV.

This clone occurred once. V usage is TRBV19 and J usage is TRBJ2-1, with TRBD1 matching over 7 bases. V shed 7 bases, J shed 0 bases, and the junction held 12 bases outside the gene matches. Germline lookup yields CDR1 LNHDA and CDR2 SQIVND (reference sequence). The CDR3 consists of 17 residues. CDR3: CASIPRTGTYSYNEQFF. In nucleotides, the CDR3 is TGTGCCAGTATTCCCCGGACAGGTACCTACTCCTACAATGAGCAGTTCTTC.

This clone showed up just a few times. This sequence joins TRBV6-2 or TRBV6-3 and TRBJ2-3; the D gene is possibly TRBD1 (5 bases). The V gene lost 6 bases and the J gene lost 3 bases, with 22 bases spanning the gap. The CDR3 runs to 17 residues. The germline V gene has CDR1 MNHEY and CDR2 SVGEGT. The CDR3 here is CASSARVAPAFTDTQYF. The CDR3 DNA follows: TGTGCCAGCAGCGCCAGGGTCGCTCCGGCATTTACAGATACGCAGTATTTT.

This clone was picked up one time. The chain carries TRBV7-9 and TRBJ2-4, with TRBD2 matching 10 bases. Germline loops: CDR1 SEHNR, CDR2 FQNEAQ (reference sequence). The CDR3 extends over 17 amino acids. Trimming removed 6 bases from V and 4 bases from J; junction bases left unmatched: 12. DNA of the CDR3: TGTGCCAGCAGAAGACTCGGACTAGCGGAAATTAAAAACATTCAGTACTTC. Translated: CASRRLGLAEIKNIQYF.

The chain recombines TRBV6-2 or TRBV6-3 with TRBJ1-6; maybe TRBD1 (6 bases). CDR3 length: 17 residues. Germline CDR1 reads MNHEY; CDR2 reads SVGEGT. With 2 bases removed from V and 0 bases from J, the gap between germline ends came to 11 bases. The CDR3 loop is CASSYGRQVSYNSPLHF. CDR3 DNA sequence: TGTGCCAGCAGTTACGGCCGACAGGTCTCCTATAATTCACCCCTCCACTTT.

The chain is built from TRBV18 and TRBJ1-1; the D gene is possibly TRBD1 (6 bases). The germline CDR1 and CDR2 sequences are KGHSH and LQKENI. The CDR3 sequence is 15 residues long. The V end was cut by 3 bases, the J end by 5 bases, with 16 bases between. In DNA form, the CDR3 reads TGTGCCAGCTCACCGGTAGAGACAGGAAGGACTGAAGCTTTCTTT. Its protein is CASSPVETGRTEAFF.

The J gene is TRBJ1-4, the V gene TRBV19; D possibly corresponds to TRBD1 (5 bases). The CDR3 contains 12 residues. Trimming stripped 7 bases from V and 8 bases from J, with 11 bases between. The germline V gene has CDR1 LNHDA and CDR2 SQIVND (reference sequence). CDR3 sequence reads: CASTQGYEKLFF. The CDR3 region has the DNA TGTGCCAGTACCCAGGGATACGAAAAACTGTTTTTT.

The chain joins TRBV9 to TRBJ1-6; the match to TRBD1 covers 9 bases. Unmatched junction bases numbered 6, after V lost 2 bases and J lost 12 bases. The CDR3 runs 14 residues. Looked up from germline, CDR1 is SGDLS and CDR2 is YYNGEE. The CDR3 region is CASSVLGQGGPLHF. In DNA, the CDR3 is TGTGCCAGCAGCGTTCTGGGACAGGGAGGACCCCTCCACTTT.

Concerning this clone: The junction differs from germline at one of its ends, possibly a read error. This chain uses TRBV3-1 (or the pseudogene TRBV3-2) with TRBJ1-1; no firm D call. CDR3 length equals 12 residues. Looked up from germline, CDR1 is LGHDT and CDR2 is YNNKEL (reference sequence). CDR3 protein: CASSQEPGNRWF. The DNA for the CDR3 is TGTGCCAGCAGCCAAGAACCGGGAAATCGGTGGTTT.

This rearrangement joins TRBV28 to TRBJ1-3; D ambiguous. Between the trimmed V and J ends, which lost 3 bases and 0 bases, there was a span of 9 bases. The CDR3 loop spans 15 amino acids. CDR1 is MDHEN, CDR2 SYDVKM, per germline. The CDR3 spells CASSFTIPSGNTIYF. DNA of the CDR3: TGTGCCAGCAGTTTCACCATTCCCTCTGGAAACACCATATATTTT.

The chain carries TRBV7-9 and TRBJ2-2, with D hard to call. Trimming took off 4 bases at V and 8 bases at J, with 5 bases between the two ends. The length of the CDR3 is 11 residues. Germline V gene lookup returns CDR1 SEHNR and CDR2 FQNEAQ (reference sequence). For the CDR3, the DNA is TGTGCCAGCAGCTCGGTAGGGGAGCTGTTTTTT. Encoded protein: CASSSVGELFF.